This TCR beta chain stems from a study of vaccination effects on CD4 cells after COVID-19. Study information: Post-vaccine specimens were collected at a median of 72 days following the second dose. Study results and limitations: Cross-reactivity with common cold coronaviruses was shown by only 1 of 255 vaccine-induced clones in healthy vaccinees.

TCRdb keeps only in-frame clones here, not all; method: immunoSEQ multiplex PCR. Here the sample spans about 28,000 clones, 73% being singletons. In regard to this clone: Its antigen is currently unknown.

V lost 7 bases, J lost 6 bases, and 8 bases stayed unmatched. Germline V gives CDR1 MNHEY, CDR2 SVGAGI. The CDR3 has 15 residues. Sequencing followed a ViraFEST assay step that expanded antigen-specific CD4+ T cells with viral peptide pools. Culture lasted approximately 10 days before CD4+ T cell isolation. Two-dose BNT162b2 or mRNA-1273 vaccination was given to participants. According to the study, vaccine recipients showed no prior SARS-CoV-2 infection and negative nucleocapsid antibodies. Half-medium exchanges with IL-2 medium took place on days 3 and 7. The rearrangement joins TRBV6-5 to TRBJ2-1; 11 nucleotides match TRBD2. The clonotype was recovered from a human donor who received a COVID-19 vaccine. The sequencing here drew on CD4+ T cells from PBMCs cultured with HCoV-NL63 spike peptides, taken after COVID-19 vaccination. The CDR3 nucleotides read TGTGCCAGCATCCAACTAGCGGGAGCTCGCAATGAGCAGTTCTTC. Its translation: CASIQLAGARNEQFF.